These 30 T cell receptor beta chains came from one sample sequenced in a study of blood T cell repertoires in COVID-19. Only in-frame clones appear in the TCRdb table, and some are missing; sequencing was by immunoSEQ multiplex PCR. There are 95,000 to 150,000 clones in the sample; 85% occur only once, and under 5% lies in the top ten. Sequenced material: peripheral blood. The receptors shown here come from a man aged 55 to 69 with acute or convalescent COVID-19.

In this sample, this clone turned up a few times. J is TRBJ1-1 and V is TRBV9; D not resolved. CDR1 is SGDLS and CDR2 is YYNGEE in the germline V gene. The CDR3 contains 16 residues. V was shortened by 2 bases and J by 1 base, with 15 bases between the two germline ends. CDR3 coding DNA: TGTGCCAGCAGCGTCGGGGTAGGCGGAGGGAACACTGAAGCTTTCTTT. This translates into CASSVGVGGGNTEAFF.

The CDR3 nucleotides read TGTGCCAGCAGTTTACCAGGGATATCCTCGTTGAAGTTCTTC. This sequence encodes CASSLPGISSLKFF. The chain couples TRBV28 to TRBJ2-1, with D perhaps TRBD1 (5 bases). The V gene's germline CDR1 is MDHEN and CDR2 SYDVKM. Between the trimmed V and J ends, which lost 2 bases and 14 bases, there was a span of 19 bases. The CDR3 spans 14 residues.

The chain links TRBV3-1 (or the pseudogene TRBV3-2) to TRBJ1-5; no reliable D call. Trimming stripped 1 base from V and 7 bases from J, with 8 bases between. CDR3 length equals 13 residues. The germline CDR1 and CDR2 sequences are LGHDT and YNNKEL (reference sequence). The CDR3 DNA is TGTGCCAGCAGCCAAGGGGAGGGCCAGCCCCAGCATTTT. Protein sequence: CASSQGEGQPQHF.

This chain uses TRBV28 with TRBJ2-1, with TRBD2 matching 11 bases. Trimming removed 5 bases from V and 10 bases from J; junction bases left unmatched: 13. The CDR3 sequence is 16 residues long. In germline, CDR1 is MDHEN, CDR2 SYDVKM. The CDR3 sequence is CASSPPEASGRWEQFF. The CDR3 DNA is TGTGCCAGCAGTCCGCCCGAAGCTAGCGGGAGGTGGGAGCAGTTCTTC.

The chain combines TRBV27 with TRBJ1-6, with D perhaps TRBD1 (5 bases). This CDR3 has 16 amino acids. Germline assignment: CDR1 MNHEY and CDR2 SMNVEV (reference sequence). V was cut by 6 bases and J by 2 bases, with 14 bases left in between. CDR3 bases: TGTGCCAGCAGCCAGGTGGGGGGAACCTATAATTCACCCCTCCACTTT. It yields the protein CASSQVGGTYNSPLHF.

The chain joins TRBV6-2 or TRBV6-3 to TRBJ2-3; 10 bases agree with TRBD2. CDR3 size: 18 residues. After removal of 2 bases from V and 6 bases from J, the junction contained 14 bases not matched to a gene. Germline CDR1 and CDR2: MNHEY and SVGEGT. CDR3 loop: CASSYNPARTSGADTQYF. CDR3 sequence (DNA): TGTGCCAGCAGTTACAATCCCGCCCGGACTAGCGGTGCGGATACGCAGTATTTT.

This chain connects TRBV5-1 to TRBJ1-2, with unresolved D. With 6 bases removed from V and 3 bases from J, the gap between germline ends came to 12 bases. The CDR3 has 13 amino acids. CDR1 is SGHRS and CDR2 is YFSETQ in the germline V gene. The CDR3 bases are TGCGCCAGCAAAGAGGAGACTGACTATGGCTACACCTTC. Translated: CASKEETDYGYTF. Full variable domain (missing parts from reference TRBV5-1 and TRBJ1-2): KAGVTQTPRYLIKTRGQQVTLSCSPISGHRSVSWYQQTPGQGLQFLFEYFSETQRNKGNFPGRFSGRQFSNSRSEMNVSTLELGDSALYLCASKEETDYGYTFGSGTRLTVV.

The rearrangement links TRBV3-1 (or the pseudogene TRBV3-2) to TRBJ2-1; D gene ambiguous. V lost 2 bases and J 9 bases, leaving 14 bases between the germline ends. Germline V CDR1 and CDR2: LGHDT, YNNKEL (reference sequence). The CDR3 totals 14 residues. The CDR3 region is CASSQPPQSSEQFF. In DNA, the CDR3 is TGTGCCAGCAGCCAACCCCCACAGTCTTCTGAGCAGTTCTTC.

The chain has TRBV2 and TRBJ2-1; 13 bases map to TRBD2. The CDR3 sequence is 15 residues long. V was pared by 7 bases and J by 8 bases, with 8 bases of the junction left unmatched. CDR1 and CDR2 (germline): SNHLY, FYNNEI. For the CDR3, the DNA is TGTGCCAGCAAGAGGACTAGCGGGAGTATTGATGAGCAGTTCTTC. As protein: CASKRTSGSIDEQFF.

Here the CDR3 reads CASSAISGRAGYEQYF. The CDR3 DNA reads as TGTGCCAGCAGTGCCATTAGCGGGAGGGCCGGGTACGAGCAGTACTTC. The J gene is TRBJ2-7, the V gene TRBV6-1, with 11 nucleotides matching TRBD2. The trim removed 4 bases at V and 4 bases at J, leaving 9 bases unmatched. This CDR3 spans 16 amino acids. Germline CDR1 reads MNHNS; CDR2 reads SASEGT.

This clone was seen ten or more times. This CDR3 is CASSLGGLWAGELFF. CDR3 nucleotide sequence: TGTGCCAGCAGCTTGGGGGGATTATGGGCCGGGGAGCTGTTTTTT. The gene calls are TRBV7-9 and TRBJ2-2; the D gene is possibly TRBD2 (6 bases). The germline V gene encodes CDR1 SEHNR and CDR2 FQNEAQ (reference sequence). The CDR3 spans 15 residues. Deletions cut 3 bases from V and 6 bases from J, with 14 bases between.

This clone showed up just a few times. CDR3 region: CASRGGAEDTGELFF. In nucleotides, the CDR3 is TGTGCCAGCAGAGGAGGGGCGGAGGACACCGGGGAGCTGTTTTTT. The J gene is TRBJ2-2, the V gene TRBV27; the D gene is possibly TRBD2 (6 bases). The germline V and J ends were trimmed by 6 bases and 3 bases, with 14 bases remaining between them. CDR3 length equals 15 residues. The germline V gene encodes CDR1 MNHEY and CDR2 SMNVEV (reference sequence).

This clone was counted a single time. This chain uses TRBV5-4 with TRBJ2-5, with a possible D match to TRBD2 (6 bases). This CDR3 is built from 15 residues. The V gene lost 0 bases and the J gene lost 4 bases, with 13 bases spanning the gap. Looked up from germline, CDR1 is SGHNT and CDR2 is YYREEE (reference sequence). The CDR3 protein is CASSLEGLLSETQYF. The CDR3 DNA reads TGTGCCAGCAGCTTGGAGGGACTCCTGTCAGAGACCCAGTACTTC.

In DNA, the CDR3 is TGTGCCAGCAGCCCCGGACTAGCGGGAGTTGAGAGAGATACGCAGTATTTT. As protein: CASSPGLAGVERDTQYF. V and J are TRBV11-3 and TRBJ2-3, with TRBD2 matching 13 bases. Trimming took 5 bases from V and 5 from J; bases not matched to a gene: 10. The CDR3 covers 17 residues. CDR1 and CDR2 (germline): SGHNT, YENEEA.

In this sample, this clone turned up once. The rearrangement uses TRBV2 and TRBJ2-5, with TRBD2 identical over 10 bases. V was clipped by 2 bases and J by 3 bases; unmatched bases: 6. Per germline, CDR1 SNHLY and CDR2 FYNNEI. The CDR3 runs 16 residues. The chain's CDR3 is CASSERTSGTKETQYF. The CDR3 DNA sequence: TGTGCCAGCAGTGAAAGAACTAGCGGGACAAAAGAGACCCAGTACTTC.

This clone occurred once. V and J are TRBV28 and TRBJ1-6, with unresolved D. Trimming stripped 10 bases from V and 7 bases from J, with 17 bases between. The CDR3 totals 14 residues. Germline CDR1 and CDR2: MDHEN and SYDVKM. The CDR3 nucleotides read TGTGCCATCGACTCTAACAGCGGGAATTCACCCCTCCACTTT. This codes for CAIDSNSGNSPLHF.

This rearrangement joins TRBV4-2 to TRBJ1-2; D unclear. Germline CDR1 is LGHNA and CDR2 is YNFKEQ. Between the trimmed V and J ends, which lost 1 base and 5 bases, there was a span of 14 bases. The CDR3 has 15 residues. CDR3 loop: CASSQGVKGEYGYTF. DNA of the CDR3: TGTGCCAGCAGCCAAGGGGTAAAGGGAGAATATGGCTACACCTTC.

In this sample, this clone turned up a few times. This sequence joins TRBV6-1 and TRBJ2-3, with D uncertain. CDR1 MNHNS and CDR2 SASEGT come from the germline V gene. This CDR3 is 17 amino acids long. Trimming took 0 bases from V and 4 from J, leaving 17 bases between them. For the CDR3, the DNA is TGTGCCAGCAGTGAAGCCGTAAGCAGCCTTGGAGCAGATACGCAGTATTTT. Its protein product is CASSEAVSSLGADTQYF.

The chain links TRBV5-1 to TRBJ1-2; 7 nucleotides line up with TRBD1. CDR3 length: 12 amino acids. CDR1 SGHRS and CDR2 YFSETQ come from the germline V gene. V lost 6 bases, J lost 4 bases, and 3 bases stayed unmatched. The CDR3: CASTRDSYGYTF. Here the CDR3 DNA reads TGCGCCAGCACCCGGGACAGCTATGGCTACACCTTC.

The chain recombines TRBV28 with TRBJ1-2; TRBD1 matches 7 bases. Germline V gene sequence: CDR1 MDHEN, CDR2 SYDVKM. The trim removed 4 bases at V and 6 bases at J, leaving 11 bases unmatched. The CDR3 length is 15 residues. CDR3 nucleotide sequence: TGTGCCAGCAGTTCCGGGACAGCAAACAACGATGGCTACACCTTC. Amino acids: CASSSGTANNDGYTF.

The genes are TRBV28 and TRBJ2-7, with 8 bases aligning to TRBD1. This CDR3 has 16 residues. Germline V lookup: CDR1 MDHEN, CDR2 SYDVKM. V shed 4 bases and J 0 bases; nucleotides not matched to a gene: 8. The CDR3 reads CASSSTGAPGSYEQYF. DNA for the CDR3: TGTGCCAGCAGTTCGACAGGGGCCCCCGGCTCCTACGAGCAGTACTTC.

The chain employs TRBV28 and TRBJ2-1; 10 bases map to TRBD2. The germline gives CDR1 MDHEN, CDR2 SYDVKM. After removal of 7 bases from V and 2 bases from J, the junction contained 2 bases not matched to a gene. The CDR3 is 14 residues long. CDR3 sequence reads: CASTTSGTYNEQFF. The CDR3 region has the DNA TGTGCCAGCACAACTAGCGGGACCTACAATGAGCAGTTCTTC.

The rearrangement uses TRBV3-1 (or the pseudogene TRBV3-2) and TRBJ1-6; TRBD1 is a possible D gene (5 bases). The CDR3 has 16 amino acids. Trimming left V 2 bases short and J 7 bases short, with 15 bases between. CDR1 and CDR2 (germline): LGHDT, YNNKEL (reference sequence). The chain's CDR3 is CASSQPRGPGNSPLHF. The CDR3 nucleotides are TGTGCCAGCAGCCAACCGCGGGGCCCCGGAAATTCACCCCTCCACTTT.

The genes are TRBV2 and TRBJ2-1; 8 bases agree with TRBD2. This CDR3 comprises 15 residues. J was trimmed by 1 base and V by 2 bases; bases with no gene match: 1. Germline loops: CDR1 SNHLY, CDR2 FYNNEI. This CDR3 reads CASSELAGSYNEQFF. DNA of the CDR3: TGTGCCAGCAGTGAATTAGCGGGGTCCTACAATGAGCAGTTCTTC.

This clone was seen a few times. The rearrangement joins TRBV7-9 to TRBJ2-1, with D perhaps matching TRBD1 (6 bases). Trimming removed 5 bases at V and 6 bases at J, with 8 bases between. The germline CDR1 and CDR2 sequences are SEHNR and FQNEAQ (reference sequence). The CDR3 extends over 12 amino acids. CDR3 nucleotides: TGTGCCAGCAGCCGGACAGTCAATGAGCAGTTCTTC. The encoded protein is CASSRTVNEQFF.

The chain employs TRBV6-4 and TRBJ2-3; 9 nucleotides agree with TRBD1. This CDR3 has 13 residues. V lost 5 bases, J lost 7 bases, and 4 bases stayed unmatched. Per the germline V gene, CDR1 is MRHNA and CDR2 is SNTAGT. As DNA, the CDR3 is TGTGCCAGCAGTCCGGGGACAGGGAATACGCAGTATTTT. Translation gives CASSPGTGNTQYF.

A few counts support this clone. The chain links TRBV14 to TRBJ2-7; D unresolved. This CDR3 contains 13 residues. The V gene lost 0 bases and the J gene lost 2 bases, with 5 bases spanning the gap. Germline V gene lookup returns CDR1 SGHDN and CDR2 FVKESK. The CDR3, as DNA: TGTGCCAGCAGCCAAGATACTGCCTACGAGCAGTACTTC. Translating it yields CASSQDTAYEQYF.

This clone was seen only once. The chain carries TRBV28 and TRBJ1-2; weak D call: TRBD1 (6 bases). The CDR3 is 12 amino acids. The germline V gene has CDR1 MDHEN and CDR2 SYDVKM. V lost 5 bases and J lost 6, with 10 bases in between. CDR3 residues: CASSLNRDGYTF. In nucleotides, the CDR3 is TGTGCCAGCAGTCTGAACAGGGATGGCTACACCTTC.

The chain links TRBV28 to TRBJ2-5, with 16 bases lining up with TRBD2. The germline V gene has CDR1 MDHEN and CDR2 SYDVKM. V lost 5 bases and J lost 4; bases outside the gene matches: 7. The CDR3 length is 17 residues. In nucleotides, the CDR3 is TGTGCCAGCAGTCAGGGACTAGCGGGAGGGAGGGGAGAGACCCAGTACTTC. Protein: CASSQGLAGGRGETQYF.

CDR3 sequence (DNA): TGTGCCAGCAGTTTATCGAACAGGGCCGGTGGCTACACCTTC. Amino acid sequence: CASSLSNRAGGYTF. The chain carries TRBV27 and TRBJ1-2; the D gene is possibly TRBD1 (6 bases). The length of the CDR3 is 14 residues. V lost 0 bases and J 7 bases, leaving 12 bases between the germline ends. CDR1 MNHEY and CDR2 SMNVEV come from the germline V gene (reference sequence).